What follows are 29 T cell receptor beta chains derived from one specimen sequenced in a study of CD8 T cells in Susac syndrome. RNA amounts of roughly 0.45 to 1 ug underwent reverse transcription with random hexamers. TCRdb reprocessed the immunoSEQ multiplex PCR reads with MiXCR, giving one entry per CDR3 protein. The sample consists of 90,000 to 150,000 distinct CDR3 sequences, approximately 90% of them appearing once. Sequencing input: CD8+ T cells from PBMCs. The receptors shown here come from a human donor in good health.

The chain joins TRBV6-5 to TRBJ2-2; D is unclear. Trimming cost V 3 bases and J 3 bases, with 11 bases left between them. The CDR3 spans 15 residues. The germline CDR1 and CDR2 sequences are MNHEY and SVGAGI. Here the CDR3 reads CASSYYESDTGELFF. The CDR3 bases are TGTGCCAGCAGTTATTACGAAAGCGACACCGGGGAGCTGTTTTTT.

This clonotype was counted only a few times. V and J are TRBV6-5 and TRBJ2-5, with 7 bases matching TRBD2. Germline V lookup: CDR1 MNHEY, CDR2 SVGAGI. CDR3 length: 14 residues. Losses at the gene ends were 4 bases for V and 2 bases for J; bases not matched to a gene: 4. The CDR3 loop is CASSLSAGQETQYF. The CDR3 DNA is TGTGCCAGCAGTTTATCAGCGGGGCAAGAGACCCAGTACTTC.

CDR3 nucleotide sequence: TGTGCCAGCAGTCCCGTATCTAGCGGGAGCCATGAGCAGTTCTTC. Protein product: CASSPVSSGSHEQFF. The chain employs TRBV6-5 and TRBJ2-1; the match to TRBD2 covers 10 bases. Germline loops: CDR1 MNHEY, CDR2 SVGAGI. J gave up 8 bases and V 5 bases, and 9 bases lay outside the gene matches. The CDR3 covers 15 residues.

The chain joins TRBV9 to TRBJ2-5; maybe TRBD1 (5 bases). The CDR3 loop spans 17 amino acids. Trimming left V 4 bases short and J 2 bases short, with 21 bases between. Germline CDR1 SGDLS, CDR2 YYNGEE. CDR3 sequence (DNA): TGTGCCAGCAGCCCCTTGCCAGGGCCCCGGAAACAAGAGACCCAGTACTTC. Translation gives CASSPLPGPRKQETQYF.

Comment on this clonotype: Here the CDR3 omits its conserved ending phenylalanine or tryptophan, so a read error is the likely source. The chain combines TRBV20-1 with TRBJ2-7; D is ambiguous. The V gene lost 0 bases and the J gene lost 2 bases, with 8 bases spanning the gap. This CDR3 region has 13 residues. Looked up from germline, CDR1 is DFQATT and CDR2 is SNEGSKA (reference sequence). Here the CDR3 DNA reads TGCAGTGCTAGAGATCCCGGAGCCTACGAGCAGTACCTC. It translates to CSARDPGAYEQYL.

The chain links TRBV5-8 to TRBJ2-1; unclear D gene. The CDR3 is made up of 14 amino acids. Trimming pared 5 bases from V and 6 bases from J, leaving 15 bases between. CDR1 and CDR2 from the germline V gene are SGHTS and YDEGEE. CDR3 sequence (DNA): TGTGCCAGCAGTCCTTCGGCGCATTCCAATGAGCAGTTCTTC. This codes for CASSPSAHSNEQFF.

This clonotype was detected once. CDR3 bases: TGTGCCAGCAGTTACGACCGGCCGGGCAGGCGGGGGCTCCCTGATACGCAGTATTTT. As protein: CASSYDRPGRRGLPDTQYF. The chain has TRBV6-5 and TRBJ2-3, with a tentative D call TRBD2 (7 bases). The V and J ends lost 2 bases and 6 bases respectively, with 27 bases between them. Per germline, CDR1 MNHEY and CDR2 SVGAGI. The CDR3 length is 19 residues.

This chain joins TRBV15 and TRBJ2-6, with D perhaps assigned TRBD1 or TRBD2 (5 bases each). V was cut by 3 bases and J by 0 bases, with 12 bases left in between. Germline loops: CDR1 LNHNV, CDR2 YYDKDF (reference sequence). The CDR3 totals 17 residues. The CDR3 reads CATSSGTRVSGANVLTF. The CDR3 DNA sequence: TGTGCCACCAGCAGCGGGACGCGTGTCTCTGGGGCCAACGTCCTGACTTTC.

V gene TRBV20-1 combines with J gene TRBJ2-7, with a tentative D call TRBD2 (6 bases). Trimming cost V 0 bases and J 2 bases, with 11 bases left between them. CDR3 length: 14 residues. CDR1 DFQATT and CDR2 SNEGSKA come from the germline V gene (reference sequence). The CDR3 here is CSARDLAWTYEQYF. The DNA for the CDR3 is TGCAGTGCTAGAGATCTAGCGTGGACCTACGAGCAGTACTTC.

This clonotype was counted a single time. Germline is not matched at one junction end, which may reflect a read error. V and J are TRBV7-2 and TRBJ2-7; TRBD2 is a possible D gene (6 bases). This CDR3 spans 13 amino acids. Germline V gene sequence: CDR1 SGHTA, CDR2 FQGNSA. The CDR3 reads CGSSIAVTYEQYF. The CDR3 nucleotides read TGTGGCAGCTCGATAGCGGTAACTTACGAGCAGTACTTC.

The J gene is TRBJ1-5, the V gene TRBV5-8; tentatively, D is TRBD1 (6 bases). Trimming cost V 4 bases and J 3 bases, with 11 bases left between them. The CDR3 totals 14 residues. The germline gives CDR1 SGHTS, CDR2 YDEGEE. CDR3 nucleotides: TGTGCCAGCAGCCCCCGACAGGTCAATCAGCCCCAGCATTTT. This translates into CASSPRQVNQPQHF.

The chain uses TRBV6-2 or TRBV6-3 and TRBJ2-3, with 11 nucleotides matching TRBD2. CDR3 length: 14 residues. Trimming removed 1 base from V and 7 bases from J; junction bases left unmatched: 1. CDR1 is MNHEY and CDR2 is SVGEGT in the germline V gene. The CDR3 DNA follows: TGTGCCAGCAGTTACTTAGCGGGGGGGAATACGCAGTATTTT. Protein sequence: CASSYLAGGNTQYF.

The chain uses TRBV5-1 and TRBJ1-2; 10 bases line up with TRBD1. Germline V gene sequence: CDR1 SGHRS, CDR2 YFSETQ. This CDR3 has 14 amino acids. J lost 5 bases, V lost 4 bases, and 5 bases had no gene match. The CDR3 nucleotides read TGCGCCAGCAGCGATGGGGACAGGGGTTATGGCTACACCTTC. This gives the protein CASSDGDRGYGYTF.

The rearrangement joins TRBV30 to TRBJ1-1, with D uncertain. The CDR3 is made up of 13 amino acids. V was shortened by 5 bases and J by 1 base, with 11 bases between the two germline ends. Germline CDR1 reads GTSNPN; CDR2 reads SVGIG (reference sequence). The CDR3 loop reads CAWAINTNTEAFF. The CDR3 DNA is TGTGCCTGGGCTATTAACACGAACACTGAAGCTTTCTTT. Filled out from reference TRBV30 and TRBJ1-1, the complete variable domain reads SQTIHQWPATLVQPVGSPLSLECTVEGTSNPNLYWYRQAAGRGLQLLFYSVGIGQISSEVPQNLSASRPQDRQFILSSKKLLLSDSGFYLCAWAINTNTEAFFGQGTRLTVV.

The chain is built from TRBV7-2 and TRBJ1-1; D uncertain. V dropped 7 bases and J dropped 5 bases, with 8 bases sitting between them. CDR1 and CDR2 from the germline V gene are SGHTA and FQGNSA. CDR3 length: 11 amino acids. Here the CDR3 DNA reads TGTGCCAGCAATGCGGAAACTGAAGCTTTCTTT. This translates into CASNAETEAFF.

V usage is TRBV20-1 and J usage is TRBJ2-6; possible D gene TRBD1, 5 bases. The ends were cut back, 5 bases at V and 2 bases at J, with 13 bases in the middle. CDR1 is DFQATT and CDR2 is SNEGSKA in the germline V gene (reference sequence). The CDR3 covers 15 residues. In DNA form, the CDR3 reads TGCAGTGCTCCGGAGTCCAGGGCTGGGGCCAACGTCCTGACTTTC. It translates to CSAPESRAGANVLTF.

V and J are TRBV29-1 and TRBJ2-2, with 13 bases that match TRBD2. Germline V lookup: CDR1 SQVTM, CDR2 ANQGSEA. The CDR3 covers 17 residues. The trim removed 6 bases at V and 5 bases at J, leaving 12 bases unmatched. CDR3 in amino acids: CSVEAGLAGALTGELFF. In DNA, the CDR3 is TGCAGCGTGGAGGCCGGACTAGCGGGGGCCTTAACCGGGGAGCTGTTTTTT.

The chain couples TRBV4-3 to TRBJ2-3, with D tentatively TRBD2 (5 bases). V lost 1 base to trimming and J lost 0 bases, with 8 bases between them. The CDR3 runs 15 residues. In germline, CDR1 is LGHNA, CDR2 YSLEER. The CDR3, as DNA: TGCGCCAGCAGCCAAGCGGGGTCTAGCACAGATACGCAGTATTTT. Residues: CASSQAGSSTDTQYF.

This chain connects TRBV19 to TRBJ2-7; D remains unclear. Looked up from germline, CDR1 is LNHDA and CDR2 is SQIVND (reference sequence). Trimming removed 3 bases from V and 6 bases from J, with 12 bases in between. The CDR3 runs to 13 residues. CDR3 sequence reads: CASSIATATEQYF. The CDR3 DNA reads TGTGCCAGTAGTATCGCGACGGCCACCGAGCAGTACTTC.

V and J are TRBV7-2 and TRBJ2-5; TRBD2 is a possible D gene (6 bases). The germline V and J ends were trimmed by 11 bases and 5 bases, with 24 bases remaining between them. The length of the CDR3 is 15 residues. Germline V lookup: CDR1 SGHTA, CDR2 FQGNSA. CDR3 region: CAVRSRPGDRETQYF. The CDR3 region has the DNA TGTGCCGTAAGAAGTAGACCGGGGGACCGGGAGACCCAGTACTTC.

The V and J genes are TRBV14 and TRBJ1-1, with D possibly being TRBD1 (6 bases). Germline CDR1 reads SGHDN; CDR2 reads FVKESK. The CDR3 contains 16 residues. V was shortened by 4 bases and J by 2 bases, with 17 bases between the two germline ends. The CDR3: CASSPLGQLLNTEAFF. CDR3 in DNA: TGTGCCAGCAGCCCTTTGGGACAACTACTTAACACTGAAGCTTTCTTT.

This rearrangement joins TRBV27 to TRBJ2-6, with 10 bases fitting TRBD1. The CDR3 is 17 residues long. The trim removed 4 bases at V and 0 bases at J, leaving 3 bases unmatched. Germline assignment: CDR1 MNHEY and CDR2 SMNVEV (reference sequence). This chain's CDR3 is CASSSDRGTSGANVLTF. As DNA, the CDR3 is TGTGCCAGCAGTTCGGACAGGGGGACCTCTGGGGCCAACGTCCTGACTTTC.

The chain uses TRBV7-2 and TRBJ2-1; 14 bases match TRBD2. Germline loops: CDR1 SGHTA, CDR2 FQGNSA. Trimming removed 5 bases from V and 7 bases from J; junction bases left unmatched: 7. The CDR3 has 16 amino acids. CDR3 DNA sequence: TGTGCCAGCAGCCCACCGGGACTAGCGGGAGTAAATGAGCAGTTCTTC. This encodes CASSPPGLAGVNEQFF.

This clonotype came up a few times. The chain couples TRBV7-2 to TRBJ2-1; D possibly corresponds to TRBD1 (6 bases). This CDR3 is built from 13 residues. Germline V CDR1 and CDR2: SGHTA, FQGNSA. V was shortened by 3 bases and J by 5 bases, with 8 bases between the two germline ends. The CDR3 nucleotides read TGTGCCAGCAGCTTTAACAGGGACAATGAGCAGTTCTTC. This codes for CASSFNRDNEQFF.

This chain joins TRBV5-6 and TRBJ2-3; possible D gene TRBD2, 7 bases. In germline, CDR1 is SGHDT, CDR2 YYEEEE. The CDR3 extends over 15 amino acids. The V and J ends lost 3 bases and 3 bases respectively, with 14 bases between them. The CDR3 region has the DNA TGTGCCAGCAGCTCGAAGGGGGGGCTGACAGATACGCAGTATTTT. This translates into CASSSKGGLTDTQYF.

The chain carries TRBV2 and TRBJ2-3, with TRBD2 matching over 7 bases. Germline CDR1 SNHLY, CDR2 FYNNEI. After removal of 4 bases from V and 3 bases from J, the junction contained 22 bases not matched to a gene. This CDR3 has 20 amino acids. The chain's CDR3 is CASSVSASGKASLSTDTQYF. DNA for the CDR3: TGTGCCAGCAGTGTATCGGCTAGCGGAAAGGCGTCACTAAGTACAGATACGCAGTATTTT.

This chain joins TRBV7-9 and TRBJ1-1, with D uncertain. Trimming pared 7 bases from V and 11 bases from J, leaving 20 bases between. The CDR3 extends over 13 amino acids. CDR1 and CDR2 from the germline V gene are SEHNR and FQNEAQ (reference sequence). In DNA, the CDR3 is TGTGCCAGCATCCCGCTGGAGGGAGCAGGTGCTTTCTTT. This codes for CASIPLEGAGAFF. The full variable domain, its missing parts supplied by reference TRBV7-9 and TRBJ1-1, is DTGVSQNPRHKITKRGQNVTFRCDPISEHNRLYWYRQTLGQGPEFLTYFQNEAQLEKSRLLSDRFSAERPKGSFSTLEIQRTEQGDSAMYLCASIPLEGAGAFFGQGTRLTVV.

This chain's CDR3 is CASSQGDGGRTYNEQFF. The CDR3 DNA reads TGCGCCAGCAGCCAGGGGGATGGAGGGCGGACCTACAATGAGCAGTTCTTC. The rearrangement uses TRBV4-3 and TRBJ2-1; perhaps TRBD2 as D (6 bases). CDR3 size: 17 residues. Germline CDR1 reads LGHNA; CDR2 reads YSLEER. The ends were cut back, 3 bases at V and 2 bases at J, with 17 bases in the middle.

The rearrangement uses TRBV18 and TRBJ2-7; 11 nucleotides match TRBD1. There are 15 residues in the CDR3. The germline V gene has CDR1 KGHSH and CDR2 LQKENI. V was pared by 4 bases and J by 4 bases, with 6 bases of the junction left unmatched. In DNA form, the CDR3 reads TGTGCCAGCTCACTAACGGACAGGGGGCCATACGAGCAGTACTTC. Its protein is CASSLTDRGPYEQYF. The whole variable domain, filled in from reference TRBV18 and TRBJ2-7, reads NAGVMQNPRHLVRRRGQEARLRCSPMKGHSHVYWYRQLPEEGLKFMVYLQKENIIDESGMPKERFSAEFPKEGPSILRIQQVVRGDSAAYFCASSLTDRGPYEQYFGPGTRLTVT.